This T cell receptor beta chain is from a study of technical replicates of blood from a few donors. The CDR3 runs 16 residues. CDR1 is LGHNA and CDR2 is YNFKEQ in the germline V gene. Trimming shortened V by 0 bases and J by 7 bases, and 16 bases separated the two germline ends. Libraries were prepared by immunoSEQ multiplex PCR; TCRdb keeps only in-frame clonotypes and omits some of them. The data show roughly 80,000 clones, approximately 94% seen once. The gene calls are TRBV4-2 and TRBJ2-1, with TRBD2 as a possible D gene (5 bases). Sequenced input: T cells isolated from PBMCs. This clonotype was sampled from a human donor in good health. The DNA for the CDR3 is TGTGCCAGCAGCCAAGATTACCCGGGATACACAAATGAGCAGTTCTTC. This translates into CASSQDYPGYTNEQFF.